Given below is one T cell receptor beta chain in context. Its cognate antigen is unknown. The sample originates from a study of T-cell memory formation after mild COVID-19. Findings and limits, study-wide: Later expanders leaned CD4+, whereas day 15 to 85 contracting clones were balanced CD4/CD8.

TCR alpha and TCR beta cDNA libraries carrying sample barcodes and UMIs were produced by 5'RACE using constant-segment primers. TCRdb reanalysed the 5' RACE reads using MiXCR and keeps one entry per CDR3 protein. The data hold fewer than 350,000 distinct CDR3 sequences, with 15% to 20% observed a single time. The sequenced sample was PBMCs or a T cell subset sorted from them (not recorded which). This clonotype was obtained from a man aged 18 to 29 who had mild COVID-19 (a few samples of this study predate the infection). Cell type and time point are not known.

This CDR3 is CSVEFPGQGVGYTF. CDR3 sequence (DNA): TGCAGCGTTGAATTTCCGGGACAGGGCGTCGGCTACACCTTC. This chain uses TRBV29-1 with TRBJ1-2; 9 positions agree with TRBD1. Germline V gene data show CDR1 as SQVTM and CDR2 as ANQGSEA. The V segment lost 2 bases and the J segment 8 bases; nucleotides outside the gene matches: 9. The length of the CDR3 is 14 residues. The full variable domain, in which reference TRBV29-1 and TRBJ1-2 provide the parts outside the CDR3, is SAVISQKPSRDICQRGTSLTIQCQVDSQVTMMFWYRQQPGQSLTLIATANQGSEATYESGFVIDKFPISRPNLTFSTLTVSNMSPEDSSIYLCSVEFPGQGVGYTFGSGTRLTVV.